The next 8 T cell receptor beta chains were all read from a single sample in a study of graft-versus-host responses after intestinal transplantation (dated by TCRdb to about 2021). The library relied on the immunoSEQ multiplex PCR assay. TCRdb obtained this table from immuneACCESS and retained in-frame rearrangements with V and J assigned. These tables miss some clones; where compared with another copy, unresolved V genes account for less than half of the shortfall, and the remainder is unexplained. Recorded for this sample are about 15,000 clones; about 55% of them occurred a single time. 13% of the sample is held by the ten biggest clonotypes. Intraepithelial and lamina propria lymphocytes were isolated from graft specimens using dithiothreitol, EDTA incubations and collagenase D digestion. The material was ileum tissue, obtained 524 days after transplant. The receptor source for this set is a human patient who received an intestinal transplant, so some T cells may come from the graft donor.

The chain carries TRBV10-1 and TRBJ2-7; 9 bases align to TRBD2. V shed 0 bases, J shed 7 bases, and the junction held 7 bases outside the gene matches. There are 15 residues in the CDR3. CDR1 and CDR2 (germline): WNHNN, SYGVQD (reference sequence). The CDR3 reads CASSESERGAVEQYF. Here the CDR3 DNA reads TGCGCCAGCAGTGAGTCGGAGCGGGGGGCCGTGGAGCAGTACTTC.

V usage is TRBV18 and J usage is TRBJ2-1, with a tentative D call TRBD2 (6 bases). The V end lost 0 bases, the J end lost 9 bases, and 27 bases lay between the germline ends. The CDR3 is made up of 19 amino acids. Germline CDR1 reads KGHSH; CDR2 reads LQKENI. In DNA form, the CDR3 reads TGTGCCAGCTCACCACCATCTGCCCTGACTAGTTTTTCGATGGGTGAGCAGTTCTTC. It translates to CASSPPSALTSFSMGEQFF.

The rearrangement uses TRBV7-8 and TRBJ2-1, with TRBD2 identical over 8 bases. V lost 5 bases and J lost 2; bases outside the gene matches: 5. CDR1 and CDR2 (germline): SGHVS, FQNEAQ. This CDR3 has 15 amino acids. For the CDR3, the DNA is TGTGCCAGCAGCCCCGGACTAGCTCCCTACAATGAGCAGTTCTTC. It translates to CASSPGLAPYNEQFF.

The V and J genes are TRBV25-1 and TRBJ2-5; TRBD1 aligns across 8 bases. The DNA end is a closer match to TRBJ2-7, so the J assignment may be wrong. From germline, CDR1 is MGHDK and CDR2 SYGVNS. The CDR3 is 15 residues long. CDR3: CPPRGNGQGTYEQYF. The CDR3 bases are TGTCCCCCCCGAGGGAACGGACAGGGAACCTACGAGCAGTACTTC.

The rearrangement links TRBV25-1 to TRBJ1-2; unclear D gene. V shed 3 bases and J shed 5 bases, with 13 bases lying between them. The CDR3 runs 14 residues. The germline gives CDR1 MGHDK, CDR2 SYGVNS. CDR3 protein: CASSDFPGSYGYTF. The DNA of the CDR3 is TGTGCCAGCAGTGATTTCCCCGGGTCTTATGGCTACACCTTC.

This chain joins TRBV5-6 and TRBJ1-2; no clear D gene. The CDR3 extends over 15 amino acids. CDR1 and CDR2 from the germline V gene are SGHDT and YYEEEE. V lost 0 bases, J lost 7 bases, and 16 bases lay in between. CDR3 DNA sequence: TGTGCCAGCAGCTTGGCCGGGAACCTAACTGGTGGCTACACCTTC. Protein sequence: CASSLAGNLTGGYTF.

The chain is built from TRBV30 and TRBJ1-2; tentative D call: TRBD1 (6 bases). Per the germline V gene, CDR1 is GTSNPN and CDR2 is SVGIG (reference sequence). The CDR3 runs to 12 residues. With 5 bases removed from V and 5 bases from J, the gap between germline ends came to 12 bases. CDR3 DNA sequence: TGTGCCTGGGGGGACACCAGTTATGGCTACACCTTC. Translating gives CAWGDTSYGYTF.

On this clone: The same CDR3 also results from other DNA sequences found in this sample. The chain combines TRBV7-2 with TRBJ1-1; D uncertain. V lost 6 bases, J lost 2 bases, and 10 bases lay in between. Per germline, CDR1 SGHTA and CDR2 FQGNSA. The CDR3 runs 13 residues. The CDR3 region has the DNA TGTGCCAGCAGACCAGATCGAAACACTGAAGCTTTCTTT. It translates to CASRPDRNTEAFF.